This is a list of T cell receptor beta chains from one sample in a study of shared T cell receptors in the human thymus. The table came from immunoSEQ multiplex PCR; TCRdb's copy has only in-frame clones and leaves some out. This table has over 650,000 clones, 70% to 90% appearing once. The data were also submitted as part of a second study, on human thymus T cells.

The sample comprised thymocytes. These receptors were collected from a boy less than two years old with a congenital heart defect. CDR3s leave out the opening cysteine and the closing phenylalanine or tryptophan.

j_gene: TRBJ1-3
v_gene: TRBV27
CDR3aa: ASSLGGGDPGNTIY

j_gene: TRBJ2-7
v_gene: TRBV5-1
CDR3aa: ASNTWTGLGGEQY

j_gene: TRBJ2-1
v_gene: TRBV29-1
CDR3aa: SVEDLTGSYNEQF

j_gene: TRBJ2-7
v_gene: TRBV7-6
CDR3aa: ASSLKRAPSYEQY

j_gene: TRBJ2-7
v_gene: TRBV29-1
CDR3aa: SVKQGPDYEQY

j_gene: TRBJ2-7
v_gene: TRBV6-5
CDR3aa: ASSNRRVSYEQY

j_gene: TRBJ2-7
v_gene: TRBV23-1
CDR3aa: ASSPRRGKSYEQY

j_gene: TRBJ2-1
v_gene: TRBV29-1
CDR3aa: SPRTSGGPRPYNEQF

j_gene: TRBJ1-2
v_gene: TRBV10-3
CDR3aa: AISNHLSGLG

j_gene: TRBJ2-2
v_gene: TRBV6-5
CDR3aa: ASSYWLAVNTGELF

j_gene: TRBJ1-4
v_gene: TRBV28
CDR3aa: ASSSVPPARDREGGTNEKLF

j_gene: TRBJ1-4
v_gene: TRBV4-1
CDR3aa: ASSPQEAAELF

j_gene: TRBJ2-7
v_gene: TRBV9
CDR3aa: ASSIGGPYEQY

j_gene: TRBJ1-2
v_gene: TRBV6-6
CDR3aa: ASSHHPGQSDYGYT

j_gene: TRBJ1-1
v_gene: TRBV10-3
CDR3aa: AISGEGDTEAF

j_gene: TRBJ2-2
v_gene: TRBV4-1
CDR3aa: ASSQDEHGELF

j_gene: TRBJ2-7
v_gene: TRBV4-1
CDR3aa: ASSQRETGGNSYEQY

j_gene: TRBJ1-4
v_gene: TRBV27
CDR3aa: ASSFFGRTNEKLF

j_gene: TRBJ1-5
v_gene: TRBV11-2
CDR3aa: ASSLYPDIGGNQPQH

j_gene: TRBJ2-3
v_gene: TRBV7-3
CDR3aa: ASSLSRGTSSTDTQY

j_gene: TRBJ2-3
v_gene: TRBV12-2
CDR3aa: ASRYVVGSVGGGSDTQY

j_gene: TRBJ1-1
v_gene: TRBV19
CDR3aa: ASSGLAGRNTEAF

j_gene: TRBJ2-1
v_gene: TRBV7-9
CDR3aa: ASSLVGDSRYNEQF